This T cell receptor (beta chain) was obtained from a study of blood T cell repertoires in COVID-19. Study-wide background: Material from acute and convalescent COVID-19 was sourced from the United States, Italy and Spain. In each case, the material was cDNA or gDNA derived from T cells, B-cell-depleted T cells, or PBMCs.

Clones were sequenced by immunoSEQ multiplex PCR, and TCRdb holds only the in-frame ones, with some missing. The sample comprises 150,000 to 200,000 clones, around 90% of which are singletons, and about 7% rests with the top ten. Germline values: CDR1 SEHNR, CDR2 FQNEAQ (reference sequence). The junction had 8 bases not matched to a gene; V was cut back by 6 bases and J by 3 bases. The CDR3 consists of 15 residues. The sample comprised peripheral blood. The receptor's source is a man in his forties or fifties with acute or convalescent COVID-19. The chain combines TRBV7-9 with TRBJ2-1, with 7 bases matching TRBD1. Here the CDR3 reads CASRLTGFFYNEQFF. CDR3 coding DNA: TGTGCCAGCAGGTTGACAGGGTTCTTCTACAATGAGCAGTTCTTC.